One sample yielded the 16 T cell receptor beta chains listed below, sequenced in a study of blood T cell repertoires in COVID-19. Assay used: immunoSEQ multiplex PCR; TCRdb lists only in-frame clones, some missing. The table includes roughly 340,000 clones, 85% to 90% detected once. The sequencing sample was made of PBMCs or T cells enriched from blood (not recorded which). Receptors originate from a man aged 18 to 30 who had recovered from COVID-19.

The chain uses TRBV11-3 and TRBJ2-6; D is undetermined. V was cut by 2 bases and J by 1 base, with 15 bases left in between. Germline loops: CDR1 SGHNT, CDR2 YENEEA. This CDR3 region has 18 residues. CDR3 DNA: TGTGCCAGCAGCTTAAGAGGATCGGGTTTGTCTGGGGCCAACGTCCTGACTTTC. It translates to CASSLRGSGLSGANVLTF. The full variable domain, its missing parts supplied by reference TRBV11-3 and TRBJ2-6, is EAGVVQSPRYKIIEKKQPVAFWCNPISGHNTLYWYLQNLGQGPELLIRYENEEAVDDSQLPKDRFSAERLKGVDSTLKIQPAELGDSAVYLCASSLRGSGLSGANVLTFGAGSRLTVL.

CDR3 DNA sequence: TGTGCCAGCAGCGGACAGGCCGAGACCCAGTACTTC. Its translation is CASSGQAETQYF. The gene calls are TRBV6-2 or TRBV6-3 and TRBJ2-5; TRBD1 matches 7 bases. The CDR3 extends over 12 amino acids. The germline V gene encodes CDR1 MNHEY and CDR2 SVGEGT. After removal of 6 bases from V and 5 bases from J, the junction contained 3 bases not matched to a gene.

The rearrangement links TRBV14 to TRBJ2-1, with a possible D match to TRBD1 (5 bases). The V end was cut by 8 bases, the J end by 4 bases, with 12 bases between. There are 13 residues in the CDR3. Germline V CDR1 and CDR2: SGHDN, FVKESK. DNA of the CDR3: TGTGCCAGCGCTCCAAGGGGATACAATGAGCAGTTCTTC. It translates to CASAPRGYNEQFF. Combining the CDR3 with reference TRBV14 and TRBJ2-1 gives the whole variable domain EAGVTQFPSHSVIEKGQTVTLRCDPISGHDNLYWYRRVMGKEIKFLLHFVKESKQDESGMPNNRFLAERTGGTYSTLKVQPAELEDSGVYFCASAPRGYNEQFFGPGTRLTVL.

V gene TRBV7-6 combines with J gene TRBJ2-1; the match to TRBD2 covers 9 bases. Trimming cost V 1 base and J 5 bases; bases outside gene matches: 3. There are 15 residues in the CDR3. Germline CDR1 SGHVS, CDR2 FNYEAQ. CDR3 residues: CASSLGASGDNEQFF. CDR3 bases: TGTGCCAGCAGCTTAGGGGCTAGCGGGGACAATGAGCAGTTCTTC.

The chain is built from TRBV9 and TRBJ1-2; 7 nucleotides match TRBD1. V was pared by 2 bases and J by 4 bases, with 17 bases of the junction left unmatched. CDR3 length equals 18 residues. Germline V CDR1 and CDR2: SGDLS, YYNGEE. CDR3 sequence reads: CASSVDFQRTGDIYGYTF. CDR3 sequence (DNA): TGTGCCAGCAGCGTCGACTTCCAAAGGACAGGAGACATCTATGGCTACACCTTC.

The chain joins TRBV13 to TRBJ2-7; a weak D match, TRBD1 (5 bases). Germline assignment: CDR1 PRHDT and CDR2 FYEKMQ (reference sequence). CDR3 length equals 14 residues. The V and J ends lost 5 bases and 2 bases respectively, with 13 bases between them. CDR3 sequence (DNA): TGTGCCAGCAGCCGACAGCCTTTAACCTACGAGCAGTACTTC. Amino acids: CASSRQPLTYEQYF.

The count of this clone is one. CDR3 sequence (DNA): TGCGCCAGCAGCTTGGCACCCTCAGGGCTCGGGTCACCCCTCCACTTT. Translation gives CASSLAPSGLGSPLHF. This chain joins TRBV5-1 and TRBJ1-6, with D maybe TRBD1 (5 bases). Germline V gives CDR1 SGHRS, CDR2 YFSETQ. The CDR3 covers 16 residues. V was trimmed by 0 bases and J by 10 bases, leaving 17 bases between them.

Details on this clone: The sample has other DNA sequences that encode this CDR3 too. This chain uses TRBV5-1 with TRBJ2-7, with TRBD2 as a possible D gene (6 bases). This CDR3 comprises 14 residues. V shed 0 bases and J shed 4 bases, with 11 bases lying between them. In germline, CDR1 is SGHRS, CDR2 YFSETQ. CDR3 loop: CASSLGSGRYEQYF. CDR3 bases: TGCGCCAGCAGCTTGGGATCAGGGAGGTACGAGCAGTACTTC. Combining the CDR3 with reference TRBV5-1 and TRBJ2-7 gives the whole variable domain KAGVTQTPRYLIKTRGQQVTLSCSPISGHRSVSWYQQTPGQGLQFLFEYFSETQRNKGNFPGRFSGRQFSNSRSEMNVSTLELGDSALYLCASSLGSGRYEQYFGPGTRLTVT.

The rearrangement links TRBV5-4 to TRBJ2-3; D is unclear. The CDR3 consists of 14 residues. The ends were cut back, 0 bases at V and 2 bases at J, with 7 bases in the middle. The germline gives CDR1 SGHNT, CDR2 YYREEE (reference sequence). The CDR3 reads CASSLAGNTDTQYF. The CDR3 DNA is TGTGCCAGCAGCTTGGCCGGTAACACAGATACGCAGTATTTT.

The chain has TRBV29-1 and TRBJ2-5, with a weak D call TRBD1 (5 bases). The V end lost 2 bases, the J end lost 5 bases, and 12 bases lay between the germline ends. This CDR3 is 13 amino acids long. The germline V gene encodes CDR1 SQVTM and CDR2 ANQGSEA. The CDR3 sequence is CSVERGLGETQYF. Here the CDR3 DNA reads TGCAGCGTTGAAAGGGGCCTCGGGGAGACCCAGTACTTC.

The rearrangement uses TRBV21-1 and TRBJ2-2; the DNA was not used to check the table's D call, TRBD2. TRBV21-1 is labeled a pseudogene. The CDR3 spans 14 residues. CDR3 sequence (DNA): TGTGCCAGTAGGACTAGCGGGGACACCGGGGAGCTGTTTTTT. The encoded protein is CASRTSGDTGELFF.

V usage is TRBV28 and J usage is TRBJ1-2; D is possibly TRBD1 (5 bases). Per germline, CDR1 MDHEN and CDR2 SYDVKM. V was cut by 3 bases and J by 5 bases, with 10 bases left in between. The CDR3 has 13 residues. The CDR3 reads CASSLNSGYGYTF. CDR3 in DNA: TGTGCCAGCAGTTTGAATTCAGGGTATGGCTACACCTTC.

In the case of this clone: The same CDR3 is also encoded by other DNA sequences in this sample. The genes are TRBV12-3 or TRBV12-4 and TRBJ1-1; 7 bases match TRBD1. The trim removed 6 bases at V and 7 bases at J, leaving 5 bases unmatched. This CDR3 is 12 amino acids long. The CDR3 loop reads CASSPDRVEAFF. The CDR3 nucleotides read TGTGCCAGCAGCCCTGACAGGGTTGAAGCTTTCTTT.

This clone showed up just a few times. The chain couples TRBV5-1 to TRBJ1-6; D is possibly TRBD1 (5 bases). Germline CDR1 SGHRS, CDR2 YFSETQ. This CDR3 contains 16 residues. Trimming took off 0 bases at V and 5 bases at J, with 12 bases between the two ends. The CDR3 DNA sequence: TGCGCCAGCAGCTTGGTAGGGCAGACAGATAATTCACCCCTCCACTTT. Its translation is CASSLVGQTDNSPLHF.

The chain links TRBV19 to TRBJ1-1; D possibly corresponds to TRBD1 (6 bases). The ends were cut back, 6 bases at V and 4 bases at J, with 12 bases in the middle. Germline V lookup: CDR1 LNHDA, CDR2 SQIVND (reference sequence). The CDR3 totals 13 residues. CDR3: CASRGGRGTEAFF. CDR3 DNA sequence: TGTGCCAGTAGGGGGGGGCGAGGCACTGAAGCTTTCTTT.

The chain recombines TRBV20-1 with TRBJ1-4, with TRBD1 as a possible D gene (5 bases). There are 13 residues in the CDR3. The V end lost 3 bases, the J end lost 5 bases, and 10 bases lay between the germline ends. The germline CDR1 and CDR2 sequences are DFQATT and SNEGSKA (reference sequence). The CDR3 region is CSASRGSNEKLFF. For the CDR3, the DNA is TGCAGTGCTAGTAGGGGCTCCAATGAAAAACTGTTTTTT.